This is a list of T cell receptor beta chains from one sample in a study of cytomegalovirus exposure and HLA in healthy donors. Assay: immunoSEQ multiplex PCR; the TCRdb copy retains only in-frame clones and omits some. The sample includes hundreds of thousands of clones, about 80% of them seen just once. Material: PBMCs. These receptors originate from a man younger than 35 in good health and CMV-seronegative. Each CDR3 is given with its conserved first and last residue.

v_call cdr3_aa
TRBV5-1 CASSLVGTDTEAFF
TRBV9 CASSVADGAYGYTF
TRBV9 CASSATPGTAYEQYF
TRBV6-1 CASTVGGLAGEQFF
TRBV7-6 CASSLEGLASSYEQYF
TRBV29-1 CSVEGTDSNYGYTF
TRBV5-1 CASSFAGTGSGNTIYF
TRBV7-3 CASSPLAAGGLNTQYF
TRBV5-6 CASSLAWGGHNYEQYF
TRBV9 CASSVSTSGSSYNEQFF
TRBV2 CASRRDSPNTEAFF
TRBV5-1 CASSLALGQINEQFF
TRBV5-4 CASSFTAYNEQFF
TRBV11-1 CASSPSGHEQFF
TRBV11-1 CASSLGRRERNTEAFF
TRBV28 CASGYGGIDEQYF
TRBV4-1 CASSQDGQFSGNTIYF
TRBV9 CASSSGRGQTTGNTIYF
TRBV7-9 CASSPADNTEAFF
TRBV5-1 CASSLGTGGTYEQYF
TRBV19 CASSIRTGQKNYGYTF
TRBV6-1 CASSERGTEAFF
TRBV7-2 CASSPSSAWAQETQYF
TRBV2 CASSEEGQLGLSSYEQYF
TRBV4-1 CASSQGLGTSYYEQYF
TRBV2 CASSYREGVTEAFF
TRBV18 CASSTLWDRGTEAFF
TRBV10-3 CAISELGQNGKNIQYF
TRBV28 CASSRQGYEQYF
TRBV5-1 CASSLEGAGEQFF
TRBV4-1 CASSQGEGAGGYEQYF
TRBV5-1 CASSLGGHSGANVLTF
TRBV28 CASSWDNMKPYNEQFF
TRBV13 CASSYSGIRYNEQFF
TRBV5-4 CASSWGQGSQFF
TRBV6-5 CASSLSLARGYTF
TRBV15 CATSRGEGGLSEKLFF
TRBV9 CASSAEGPSGDNEQFF